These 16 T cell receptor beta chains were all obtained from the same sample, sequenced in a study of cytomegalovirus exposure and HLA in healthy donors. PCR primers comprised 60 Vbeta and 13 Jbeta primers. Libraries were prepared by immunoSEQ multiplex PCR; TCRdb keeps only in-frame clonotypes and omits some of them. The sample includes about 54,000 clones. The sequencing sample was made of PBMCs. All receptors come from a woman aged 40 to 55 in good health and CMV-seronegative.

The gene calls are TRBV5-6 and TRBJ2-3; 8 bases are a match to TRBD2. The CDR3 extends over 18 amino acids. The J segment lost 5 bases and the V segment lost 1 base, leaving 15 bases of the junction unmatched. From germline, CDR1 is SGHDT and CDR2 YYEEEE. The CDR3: CASSLRYLPGGPRDTQYF. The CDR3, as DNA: TGTGCCAGCAGCTTGCGGTATTTACCGGGGGGGCCGAGAGATACGCAGTATTTT.

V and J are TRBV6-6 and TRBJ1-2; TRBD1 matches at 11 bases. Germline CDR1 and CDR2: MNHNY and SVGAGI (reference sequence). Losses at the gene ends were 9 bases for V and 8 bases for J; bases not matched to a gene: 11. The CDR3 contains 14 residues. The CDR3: CASEIGQGAGGYTF. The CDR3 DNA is TGTGCCAGTGAAATTGGACAGGGGGCGGGCGGCTACACCTTC.

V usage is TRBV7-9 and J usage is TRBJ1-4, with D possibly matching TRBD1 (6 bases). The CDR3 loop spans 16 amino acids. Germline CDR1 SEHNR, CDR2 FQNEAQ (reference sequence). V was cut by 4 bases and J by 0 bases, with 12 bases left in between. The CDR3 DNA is TGTGCCAGCAGCTCTAAAAGACAGGCAACTAATGAAAAACTGTTTTTT. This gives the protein CASSSKRQATNEKLFF.

In DNA, the CDR3 is TGTGCCAGCACATCCTCGGGACTAGGGTCCTACGAGCAGTACTTC. This codes for CASTSSGLGSYEQYF. V is TRBV13 and J is TRBJ2-7, with 8 bases aligning to TRBD2. The length of the CDR3 is 15 residues. Germline V gene data show CDR1 as PRHDT and CDR2 as FYEKMQ (reference sequence). V lost 7 bases and J lost 1; bases outside the gene matches: 9.

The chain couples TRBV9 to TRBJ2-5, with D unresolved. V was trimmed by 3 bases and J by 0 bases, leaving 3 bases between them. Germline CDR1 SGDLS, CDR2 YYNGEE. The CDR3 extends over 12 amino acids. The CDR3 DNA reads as TGTGCCAGCAGCGCAAACCAAGAGACCCAGTACTTC. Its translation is CASSANQETQYF.

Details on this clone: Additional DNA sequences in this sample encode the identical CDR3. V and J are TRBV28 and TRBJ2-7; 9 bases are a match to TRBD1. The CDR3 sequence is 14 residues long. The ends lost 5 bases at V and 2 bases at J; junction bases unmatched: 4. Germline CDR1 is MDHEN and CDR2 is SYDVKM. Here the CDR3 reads CASSRTGVTYEQYF. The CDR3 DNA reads TGTGCCAGCAGTCGGACAGGGGTGACCTACGAGCAGTACTTC.

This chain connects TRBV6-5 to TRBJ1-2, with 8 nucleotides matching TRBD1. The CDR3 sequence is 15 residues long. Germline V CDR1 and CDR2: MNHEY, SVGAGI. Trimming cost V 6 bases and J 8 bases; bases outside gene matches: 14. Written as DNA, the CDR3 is TGTGCCAGCAGCCAGGGGACAGGTCCTTTGGGGGGCTACACCTTC. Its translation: CASSQGTGPLGGYTF.

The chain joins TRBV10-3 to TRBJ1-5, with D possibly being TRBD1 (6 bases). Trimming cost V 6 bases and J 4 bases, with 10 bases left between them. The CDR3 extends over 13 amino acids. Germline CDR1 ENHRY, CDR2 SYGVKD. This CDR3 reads CAISRQVNQPQHF. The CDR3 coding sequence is TGTGCCATCAGCCGACAGGTTAATCAGCCCCAGCATTTT.

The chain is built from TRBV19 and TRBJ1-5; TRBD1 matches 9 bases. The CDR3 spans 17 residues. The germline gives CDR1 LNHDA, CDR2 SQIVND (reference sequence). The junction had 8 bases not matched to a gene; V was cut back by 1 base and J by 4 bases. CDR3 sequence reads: CASSIGWRQGGNQPQHF. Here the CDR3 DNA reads TGTGCCAGTAGTATAGGGTGGAGACAGGGGGGGAATCAGCCCCAGCATTTT.

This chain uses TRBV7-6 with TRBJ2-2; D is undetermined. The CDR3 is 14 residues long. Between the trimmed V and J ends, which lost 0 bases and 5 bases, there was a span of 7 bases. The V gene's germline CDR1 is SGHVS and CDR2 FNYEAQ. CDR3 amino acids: CASSLASQTGELFF. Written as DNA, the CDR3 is TGTGCCAGCAGCTTAGCATCCCAAACCGGGGAGCTGTTTTTT. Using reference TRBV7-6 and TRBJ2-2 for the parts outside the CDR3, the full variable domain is GAGVSQSPRYKVTKRGQDVALRCDPISGHVSLYWYRQALGQGPEFLTYFNYEAQQDKSGLPNDRFSAERPEGSISTLTIQRTEQRDSAMYRCASSLASQTGELFFGEGSRLTVL.

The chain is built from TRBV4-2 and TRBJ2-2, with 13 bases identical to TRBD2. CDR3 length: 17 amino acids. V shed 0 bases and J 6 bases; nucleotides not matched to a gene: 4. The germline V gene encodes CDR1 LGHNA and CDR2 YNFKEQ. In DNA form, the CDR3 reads TGTGCCAGCAGCCAAGATACTAGCGGGGGGGCCCCCGGGGAGCTGTTTTTT. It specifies CASSQDTSGGAPGELFF.

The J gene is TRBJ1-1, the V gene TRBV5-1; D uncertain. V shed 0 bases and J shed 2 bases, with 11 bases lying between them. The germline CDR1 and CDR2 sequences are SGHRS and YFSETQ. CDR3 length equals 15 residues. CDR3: CASSLVGETNTEAFF. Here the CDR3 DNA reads TGCGCCAGCAGCTTGGTAGGAGAAACCAACACTGAAGCTTTCTTT.

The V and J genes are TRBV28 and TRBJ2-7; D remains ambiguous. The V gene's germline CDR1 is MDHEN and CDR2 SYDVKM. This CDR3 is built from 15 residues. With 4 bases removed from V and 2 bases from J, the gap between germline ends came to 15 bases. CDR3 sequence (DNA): TGTGCCAGCAGTTCCCTCTCGCCCGGTGCCTACGAGCAGTACTTC. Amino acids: CASSSLSPGAYEQYF. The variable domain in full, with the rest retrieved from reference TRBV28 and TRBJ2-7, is DVKVTQSSRYLVKRTGEKVFLECVQDMDHENMFWYRQDPGLGLRLIYFSYDVKMKEKGDIPEGYSVSREKKERFSLILESASTNQTSMYLCASSSLSPGAYEQYFGPGTRLTVT.

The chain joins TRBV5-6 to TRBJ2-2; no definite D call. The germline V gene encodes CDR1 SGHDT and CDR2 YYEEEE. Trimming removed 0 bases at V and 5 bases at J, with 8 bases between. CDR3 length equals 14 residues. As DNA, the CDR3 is TGTGCCAGCAGCTTGGTCCCAACTACCGGGGAGCTGTTTTTT. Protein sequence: CASSLVPTTGELFF.

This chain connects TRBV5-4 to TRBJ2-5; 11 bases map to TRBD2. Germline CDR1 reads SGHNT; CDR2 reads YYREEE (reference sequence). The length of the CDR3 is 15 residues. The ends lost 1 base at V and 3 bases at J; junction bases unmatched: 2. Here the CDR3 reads CASSLTGLAEETQYF. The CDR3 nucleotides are TGTGCCAGCAGCTTGACGGGACTAGCGGAAGAGACCCAGTACTTC.

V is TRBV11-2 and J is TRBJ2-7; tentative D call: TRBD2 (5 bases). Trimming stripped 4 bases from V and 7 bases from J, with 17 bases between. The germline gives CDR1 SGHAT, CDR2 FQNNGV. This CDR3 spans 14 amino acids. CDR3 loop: CASSSITTGGEQYF. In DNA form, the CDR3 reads TGTGCCAGCAGCTCTATCACGACTGGCGGGGAGCAGTACTTC.